Below, 27 T cell receptor beta chains from the same sample are listed, as sequenced in a study of T cells in localized non-small cell lung cancer. The data were produced by immunoSEQ multiplex PCR, yet TCRdb's version contains in-frame clones alone and is incomplete. The sample contains some 11,000 clones, around 82% of which appear only once. Sequenced here: peripheral blood mononuclear cells, sampled before any cancer treatment. The receptors come from a female donor of 60 years or more with stage II lung adenocarcinoma.

The rearrangement uses TRBV6-1 and TRBJ1-1; weak D call: TRBD1 (5 bases). Germline V gene data show CDR1 as MNHNS and CDR2 as SASEGT. Trimming pared 5 bases from V and 7 bases from J, leaving 11 bases between. This CDR3 has 12 residues. CDR3 nucleotides: TGTGCCAGCAGTTCGGGACTCCTTGAAGCTTTCTTT. It specifies CASSSGLLEAFF.

The rearrangement uses TRBV9 and TRBJ1-1; possibly TRBD1 for D (6 bases). Germline V gives CDR1 SGDLS, CDR2 YYNGEE. The CDR3 spans 13 residues. Trimming stripped 4 bases from V and 3 bases from J, with 10 bases between. CDR3 sequence: CASSPSGDTEAFF. The CDR3, as DNA: TGTGCCAGCAGCCCTTCAGGGGACACTGAAGCTTTCTTT.

This clone showed up just once. The chain uses TRBV6-6 and TRBJ1-2; D remains unclear. V shed 6 bases and J shed 0 bases, with 11 bases lying between them. The CDR3 has 14 amino acids. CDR1 and CDR2 from the germline V gene are MNHNY and SVGAGI (reference sequence). In nucleotides, the CDR3 is TGTGCCAGCAGCTTGGACGGACCTAACTATGGCTACACCTTC. It codes for CASSLDGPNYGYTF.

CDR3 protein: CASSVRPLYEQYF. DNA for the CDR3: TGTGCCAGCAGTGTCCGACCACTTTACGAGCAGTACTTC. This rearrangement joins TRBV6-1 to TRBJ2-7; D not resolved. This CDR3 contains 13 residues. Trimming took 4 bases from V and 4 from J, leaving 11 bases between them. CDR1 is MNHNS and CDR2 is SASEGT in the germline V gene.

This chain links TRBV25-1 with TRBJ2-2; 7 positions match TRBD1. The CDR3 is 17 amino acids. Germline loops: CDR1 MGHDK, CDR2 SYGVNS. With 7 bases clipped from V and 0 bases from J, the junction kept 11 bases outside the gene matches. This CDR3 is CASTPERTGTNTGELFF. As DNA, the CDR3 is TGTGCCAGCACCCCTGAGAGGACAGGCACGAACACCGGGGAGCTGTTTTTT.

DNA for the CDR3: TGTGCCAGCAGCCCCTCCTACGAGCAGTACTTC. Translation: CASSPSYEQYF. This chain links TRBV7-3 with TRBJ2-7; no definite D call. The V end lost 5 bases, the J end lost 0 bases, and 2 bases lay between the germline ends. CDR1 and CDR2 from the germline V gene are SGHTA and FQGTGA. The CDR3 sequence is 11 residues long.

This sequence joins TRBV11-2 and TRBJ2-7, with D uncertain. CDR3 length: 15 amino acids. V lost 1 base and J 1 base, leaving 11 bases between the germline ends. Germline values: CDR1 SGHAT, CDR2 FQNNGV. CDR3 region: CASSLVTGESYEQYF. Here the CDR3 DNA reads TGTGCCAGCAGCTTAGTTACCGGAGAATCCTACGAGCAGTACTTC.

The rearrangement joins TRBV28 to TRBJ1-5; 7 nucleotides align to TRBD1. This CDR3 has 16 residues. The V gene's germline CDR1 is MDHEN and CDR2 SYDVKM. V lost 1 base to trimming and J lost 2 bases; unmatched junction nucleotides: 5. CDR3 DNA: TGTGCCAGCAGTTTATTGGGAGGGGGCGGCAATCAGCCCCAGCATTTT. It yields the protein CASSLLGGGGNQPQHF.

By share, this clone ranks as medium-sized. This chain joins TRBV11-3 and TRBJ2-7; 7 bases map to TRBD1. V shed 5 bases, J shed 3 bases, and the junction held 4 bases outside the gene matches. Germline values: CDR1 SGHNT, CDR2 YENEEA. The CDR3 has 13 amino acids. CDR3: CASSARDSYEQYF. The CDR3 coding sequence is TGTGCCAGCAGCGCCCGGGACAGCTACGAGCAGTACTTC.

In its sample, this clone was seen a few times. The chain links TRBV2 to TRBJ1-1; the D is unclear. V gave up 6 bases and J gave up 3 bases, with 11 bases separating them. Per germline, CDR1 SNHLY and CDR2 FYNNEI. This CDR3 comprises 13 residues. The chain's CDR3 is CASSGEIHTEAFF. CDR3 sequence (DNA): TGTGCCAGCAGCGGGGAAATCCACACTGAAGCTTTCTTT.

The rearrangement links TRBV13 to TRBJ1-1; the D gene is possibly TRBD1 (5 bases). V was cut by 5 bases and J by 3 bases, with 13 bases left in between. CDR1 and CDR2 (germline): PRHDT, FYEKMQ (reference sequence). This CDR3 has 14 residues. In nucleotides, the CDR3 is TGTGCCAGCAGCACGACAGTCCGGCACACTGAAGCTTTCTTT. It codes for CASSTTVRHTEAFF.

The chain employs TRBV18 and TRBJ2-7; TRBD2 matches at 9 bases. This CDR3 is 15 amino acids long. CDR1 and CDR2 from the germline V gene are KGHSH and LQKENI. The V and J ends lost 6 bases and 3 bases, in that order; junction bases with no gene match: 9. CDR3 sequence: CASSVLAGASYEQYF. CDR3 bases: TGTGCCAGCTCTGTTTTAGCGGGAGCCAGCTACGAGCAGTACTTC. Together with reference TRBV18 and TRBJ2-7, the CDR3 gives the full variable domain: NAGVMQNPRHLVRRRGQEARLRCSPMKGHSHVYWYRQLPEEGLKFMVYLQKENIIDESGMPKERFSAEFPKEGPSILRIQQVVRGDSAAYFCASSVLAGASYEQYFGPGTRLTVT.

The CDR3 protein is CASSPNSKAYEQYF. The CDR3 DNA is TGTGCCAGCTCACCAAACTCCAAGGCATACGAGCAGTACTTC. The gene calls are TRBV18 and TRBJ2-7; no clear D gene. The V gene lost 2 bases and the J gene lost 4 bases, with 12 bases spanning the gap. Germline CDR1 is KGHSH and CDR2 is LQKENI. The CDR3 consists of 14 residues.

This rearrangement joins TRBV9 to TRBJ2-6; 10 nucleotides agree with TRBD2. The V and J ends lost 3 bases and 0 bases, in that order; junction bases with no gene match: 3. Germline-derived CDR1 and CDR2 are SGDLS and YYNGEE. The CDR3 is 17 amino acids. CDR3 DNA sequence: TGTGCCAGCAGCGGGTCTAGCGGGGGCTCTGGGGCCAACGTCCTGACTTTC. The encoded protein is CASSGSSGGSGANVLTF.

The chain combines TRBV11-2 with TRBJ2-4; 7 nucleotides match TRBD2. Germline V gives CDR1 SGHAT, CDR2 FQNNGV. The CDR3 loop spans 13 amino acids. V trimming: 1 base; J trimming: 8 bases; junction bases outside the gene matches: 2. CDR3 sequence (DNA): TGTGCCAGCAGCTTAGCGGGGGGACACATTCAGTACTTC. This encodes CASSLAGGHIQYF.

In nucleotides, the CDR3 is TGTGCCAGCACCGTTGTGTCTAGCACAGATACGCAGTATTTT. This translates into CASTVVSSTDTQYF. V usage is TRBV5-4 and J usage is TRBJ2-3; D is undetermined. From germline, CDR1 is SGHNT and CDR2 YYREEE (reference sequence). The CDR3 sequence is 14 residues long. Between the trimmed V and J ends, which lost 6 bases and 0 bases, there was a span of 11 bases.

This chain links TRBV4-1 with TRBJ2-7; D tentatively reads TRBD1 or TRBD2 (7 bases each). The CDR3 consists of 16 residues. Trimming pared 1 base from V and 3 bases from J, leaving 16 bases between. CDR1 is MGHRA and CDR2 is YSYEKL in the germline V gene. The CDR3 is CASSQAGGRGIYEQYF. DNA for the CDR3: TGCGCCAGCAGCCAAGCGGGAGGCAGGGGGATCTACGAGCAGTACTTC.

The V and J genes are TRBV5-1 and TRBJ2-5; a possible D gene is TRBD2 (6 bases). Deletions cut 6 bases from V and 2 bases from J, with 14 bases between. This CDR3 has 14 residues. CDR1 SGHRS and CDR2 YFSETQ come from the germline V gene. Here the CDR3 reads CASTAGTSQETQYF. In nucleotides, the CDR3 is TGCGCCAGCACCGCCGGGACTTCGCAAGAGACCCAGTACTTC.

This clone showed up just a few times. The chain combines TRBV9 with TRBJ2-1; D possibly corresponds to TRBD2 (6 bases). V lost 0 bases to trimming and J lost 5 bases, with 9 bases between them. The CDR3 spans 14 residues. The germline CDR1 and CDR2 sequences are SGDLS and YYNGEE. DNA of the CDR3: TGTGCCAGCAGCGTAGCGGTAGCGGACAATGAGCAGTTCTTC. This gives the protein CASSVAVADNEQFF.

The chain is built from TRBV5-4 and TRBJ1-2; no definite D call. Deletions cut 0 bases from V and 5 bases from J, with 8 bases between. The CDR3 length is 13 residues. Looked up from germline, CDR1 is SGHNT and CDR2 is YYREEE (reference sequence). The CDR3 is CASSLDVGYGYTF. CDR3 nucleotides: TGTGCCAGCAGCTTGGATGTGGGATATGGCTACACCTTC.

Only one count was recorded for this clone. Written as DNA, the CDR3 is TGTGCCAGCAGTGTCCGAGACAGGGGAACCTACGAGCAGTACTTC. Amino acid sequence: CASSVRDRGTYEQYF. The chain carries TRBV6-5 and TRBJ2-7, with 8 bases aligning to TRBD1. V shed 5 bases and J 2 bases; nucleotides not matched to a gene: 8. Germline loops: CDR1 MNHEY, CDR2 SVGAGI. The CDR3 is made up of 15 amino acids.

The chain is built from TRBV2 and TRBJ2-7; D may be TRBD2 (6 bases). This CDR3 has 19 residues. V lost 6 bases to trimming and J lost 1 base, with 28 bases between them. From germline, CDR1 is SNHLY and CDR2 FYNNEI. The CDR3 loop reads CASSFPLTPGTSTSYEQYF. The CDR3 DNA reads as TGTGCCAGCAGCTTCCCACTTACCCCCGGGACTTCAACTTCCTACGAGCAGTACTTC.

For the CDR3, the DNA is TGTGCCAGCAGCAGCGACGGGGGGCAAGAAGCTTTCTTT. As protein: CASSSDGGQEAFF. The chain links TRBV7-9 to TRBJ1-1; possible D gene TRBD1, 6 bases. Germline-derived CDR1 and CDR2 are SEHNR and FQNEAQ (reference sequence). V was cut by 5 bases and J by 8 bases, with 15 bases left in between. The CDR3 extends over 13 amino acids.

CDR3 in amino acids: CASSLQGNYGYTF. CDR3 nucleotide sequence: TGTGCCAGCAGTTTACAAGGAAACTATGGCTACACCTTC. The genes are TRBV28 and TRBJ1-2, with D uncertain. The CDR3 is made up of 13 amino acids. Trimming took off 2 bases at V and 2 bases at J, with 6 bases between the two ends. CDR1 MDHEN and CDR2 SYDVKM come from the germline V gene.

The V call is TRBV7-6, the J call TRBJ2-5, with 11 nucleotides matching TRBD1. Germline V CDR1 and CDR2: SGHVS, FNYEAQ. Unmatched junction bases numbered 7, after V lost 2 bases and J lost 5 bases. The CDR3 has 16 amino acids. The CDR3 region has the DNA TGTGCCAGCAGCTTACCCGGACAGGGGGCAGGGGAGACCCAGTACTTC. It is translated as CASSLPGQGAGETQYF.

This rearrangement joins TRBV2 to TRBJ2-7; 9 nucleotides agree with TRBD1. The germline CDR1 and CDR2 sequences are SNHLY and FYNNEI. The length of the CDR3 is 13 residues. Losses at the gene ends were 6 bases for V and 6 bases for J; bases not matched to a gene: 6. The CDR3 DNA is TGTGCCAGCAGGAGGACAGGGGATACCGAGCAGTACTTC. Translating it yields CASRRTGDTEQYF.

This clone was recorded once. The J gene is TRBJ2-7, the V gene TRBV27; a weak D match, TRBD1 (5 bases). Per germline, CDR1 MNHEY and CDR2 SMNVEV (reference sequence). This CDR3 spans 14 amino acids. Between the trimmed V and J ends, which lost 4 bases and 3 bases, there was a span of 13 bases. The CDR3 sequence: CASSSWTQLYEQYF. CDR3 sequence (DNA): TGTGCCAGCAGTTCCTGGACACAGCTCTACGAGCAGTACTTC.